These 32 T cell receptor beta chains share one sample of origin, sequenced in a study of T cell repertoires in cytomegalovirus infection. For these TCRs, the target antigens are not known. TCRdb re-derived calls from the reads in MiXCR, one entry per CDR3 protein. Of around 300,000 distinct CDR3 sequences listed, less than 25% are singletons. The sequences come from cultured PBMCs, collected from culture after CMV antigen stimulation. These receptors were collected from a human donor in good health (CMV status not recorded). Some clones in this sample may be carry-over from other donors' samples.

This clonotype came up a few times. The chain is built from TRBV10-3 and TRBJ1-6; 8 bases line up with TRBD1. J lost 7 bases, V lost 4 bases, and 6 bases had no gene match. Germline CDR1 and CDR2: ENHRY and SYGVKD. This CDR3 region has 15 residues. The CDR3 reads CAISGTGSPNSPLHF. The CDR3 region has the DNA TGTGCCATCAGTGGGACAGGGAGCCCCAATTCACCCCTCCACTTT.

This clonotype was recorded at least ten times. For the CDR3, the DNA is TGTGCCAGCAGCCCCAATAGGGACACATCGGCCAAAAACATTCAGTACTTC. Translating gives CASSPNRDTSAKNIQYF. V gene TRBV28 combines with J gene TRBJ2-4; weak D call: TRBD1 (6 bases). The CDR3 consists of 17 residues. The germline CDR1 and CDR2 sequences are MDHEN and SYDVKM. Trimming cost V 6 bases and J 1 base, with 19 bases left between them.

This clonotype was seen repeatedly, ten times or more. The chain couples TRBV7-2 to TRBJ2-5; D call uncertain. Between the trimmed V and J ends, which lost 2 bases and 5 bases, there was a span of 9 bases. This CDR3 is built from 13 residues. Germline loops: CDR1 SGHTA, CDR2 FQGNSA. The CDR3 bases are TGTGCCAGCAGCTTATCTCGCACGGAGACCCAGTACTTC. Amino acids: CASSLSRTETQYF.

This clonotype was counted only a few times. The chain couples TRBV7-2 to TRBJ1-3; D unclear. The length of the CDR3 is 15 residues. V lost 5 bases and J 0 bases, leaving 11 bases between the germline ends. Germline values: CDR1 SGHTA, CDR2 FQGNSA. The CDR3 region has the DNA TGTGCCAGCAGCCCGCAACAGTTCTCTGGAAACACCATATATTTT. Translating it yields CASSPQQFSGNTIYF.

In its sample, this clonotype was seen a few times. The chain combines TRBV20-1 with TRBJ2-3, with D possibly being TRBD2 (6 bases). The CDR3 runs to 13 residues. CDR1 DFQATT and CDR2 SNEGSKA come from the germline V gene (reference sequence). V was clipped by 3 bases and J by 9 bases, with 16 bases between them. As DNA, the CDR3 is TGCAGTGCTAGGATAGGCGGGGCGGTGACGCAGTATTTT. Encoded protein: CSARIGGAVTQYF.

This clonotype was observed a handful of times. The rearrangement links TRBV19 to TRBJ1-1; D remains ambiguous. Germline V gene data show CDR1 as LNHDA and CDR2 as SQIVND (reference sequence). The CDR3 has 13 residues. V lost 4 bases to trimming and J lost 2 bases, with 8 bases between them. The CDR3 bases are TGTGCCAGTAGTACCACAGCAAACACTGAAGCTTTCTTT. Its protein product is CASSTTANTEAFF.

This clonotype was picked up a small number of times. V usage is TRBV12-3 or TRBV12-4 and J usage is TRBJ2-2; unclear D gene. There are 13 residues in the CDR3. V dropped 5 bases and J dropped 4 bases, with 8 bases sitting between them. The CDR3 region is CASSPQSTGELFF. The DNA for the CDR3 is TGTGCCAGCAGTCCGCAAAGCACCGGGGAGCTGTTTTTT.

This clonotype was seen at least ten times. The chain carries TRBV7-9 and TRBJ2-5; TRBD1 aligns across 7 bases. V shed 11 bases and J 0 bases; nucleotides not matched to a gene: 9. Germline CDR1 reads SEHNR; CDR2 reads FQNEAQ (reference sequence). This CDR3 contains 14 residues. CDR3 nucleotides: TGTGCCTCCCGGGACAGCCAGTACCAAGAGACCCAGTACTTC. Protein sequence: CASRDSQYQETQYF.

This clonotype was counted only a few times. This sequence joins TRBV25-1 and TRBJ2-3, with TRBD2 as a possible D gene (5 bases). Trimming took off 6 bases at V and 5 bases at J, with 18 bases between the two ends. The CDR3 covers 15 residues. Germline V gene lookup returns CDR1 MGHDK and CDR2 SYGVNS. The CDR3 region has the DNA TGTGCCAGCAGCAAACTAGATCCGCTGCAAGATACGCAGTATTTT. Protein sequence: CASSKLDPLQDTQYF.

In its sample, this clonotype was seen a few times. V gene TRBV24-1 combines with J gene TRBJ2-2; D is tentatively TRBD1 or TRBD2 (5 bases each). Deletions cut 9 bases from V and 0 bases from J, with 13 bases between. This CDR3 contains 15 residues. CDR1 and CDR2 (germline): KGHDR, SFDVKD. The CDR3 sequence: CATADGGANTGELFF. The CDR3 DNA follows: TGTGCCACCGCCGATGGGGGTGCGAACACCGGGGAGCTGTTTTTT.

Only a few counts were recorded for this clonotype. The chain employs TRBV12-3 or TRBV12-4 and TRBJ1-5, with 8 bases that match TRBD1. V shed 6 bases, J shed 0 bases, and the junction held 7 bases outside the gene matches. This CDR3 has 16 amino acids. The CDR3 region has the DNA TGTGCCAGCAGGGGGGGACAGGAAGGTAGCAATCAGCCCCAGCATTTT. It translates to CASRGGQEGSNQPQHF.

This clonotype came up a few times. This chain uses TRBV29-1 with TRBJ2-5, with 14 bases aligning to TRBD2. Germline CDR1 SQVTM, CDR2 ANQGSEA. With 7 bases clipped from V and 5 bases from J, the junction kept 3 bases outside the gene matches. There are 13 residues in the CDR3. As DNA, the CDR3 is TGCAGCGGGGGACTAGCGGGAGCGGAGACCCAGTACTTC. Translated: CSGGLAGAETQYF.

This chain links TRBV6-5 with TRBJ1-3; D remains ambiguous. V lost 5 bases, J lost 2 bases, and 13 bases lay in between. Germline CDR1 reads MNHEY; CDR2 reads SVGAGI. The CDR3 has 15 residues. Here the CDR3 reads CASSLRLGPGNTIYF. DNA of the CDR3: TGTGCCAGCAGTCTCCGGTTAGGTCCTGGAAACACCATATATTTT.

This clonotype was observed at least ten times. The genes are TRBV11-3 and TRBJ1-1; D might be TRBD1 (5 bases). Germline CDR1 SGHNT, CDR2 YENEEA. The CDR3 runs to 15 residues. Trimming cost V 5 bases and J 1 base, with 14 bases left between them. The DNA for the CDR3 is TGTGCCAGCAGCCCCTGGGACGTCCAGAACACTGAAGCTTTCTTT. It translates to CASSPWDVQNTEAFF.

There are many counts of this clonotype. The V call is TRBV7-6, the J call TRBJ2-7, with 10 bases that match TRBD2. The CDR3 extends over 14 amino acids. Per germline, CDR1 SGHVS and CDR2 FNYEAQ. V was pared by 5 bases and J by 3 bases, with 4 bases of the junction left unmatched. CDR3 in amino acids: CASSQSSGSYEQYF. CDR3 in DNA: TGTGCCAGCAGCCAATCTAGCGGGAGCTACGAGCAGTACTTC.

The V and J genes are TRBV28 and TRBJ2-1; TRBD1 might be the D (6 bases). CDR3 size: 16 residues. CDR1 and CDR2 from the germline V gene are MDHEN and SYDVKM. Trimming took off 6 bases at V and 1 base at J, with 16 bases between the two ends. This CDR3 is CASRKYARGSYNEQFF. DNA for the CDR3: TGTGCCAGCAGAAAATACGCTAGGGGGTCCTACAATGAGCAGTTCTTC. Looking up the rest from reference TRBV28 and TRBJ2-1 gives the full variable domain: DVKVTQSSRYLVKRTGEKVFLECVQDMDHENMFWYRQDPGLGLRLIYFSYDVKMKEKGDIPEGYSVSREKKERFSLILESASTNQTSMYLCASRKYARGSYNEQFFGPGTRLTVL.

This clonotype appeared a few times. CDR3 region: CASSFEGGTEAFF. Written as DNA, the CDR3 is TGTGCCAGCAGCTTCGAAGGTGGCACTGAAGCTTTCTTT. The gene calls are TRBV7-9 and TRBJ1-1; D not resolved. Germline V CDR1 and CDR2: SEHNR, FQNEAQ (reference sequence). Trimming cost V 3 bases and J 4 bases, with 9 bases left between them. There are 13 residues in the CDR3.

Only a few counts were recorded for this clonotype. CDR3 region: CASSPRSTSSYNEQFF. The CDR3 region has the DNA TGTGCCAGCTCACCACGGAGCACAAGCTCCTACAATGAGCAGTTCTTC. The V and J genes are TRBV18 and TRBJ2-1, with D uncertain. The CDR3 length is 16 residues. CDR1 KGHSH and CDR2 LQKENI come from the germline V gene. The germline V and J ends were trimmed by 1 base and 0 bases, with 10 bases remaining between them.

Only a few counts were recorded for this clonotype. This chain uses TRBV13 with TRBJ2-1, with 9 bases identical to TRBD2. Per germline, CDR1 PRHDT and CDR2 FYEKMQ (reference sequence). Trimming took 1 base from V and 10 from J; bases not matched to a gene: 8. The CDR3 is made up of 15 amino acids. CDR3: CASSLVWTSEGEQFF. CDR3 bases: TGTGCCAGCAGCTTAGTGTGGACTAGCGAGGGAGAGCAGTTCTTC.

In its sample, this clonotype was seen a few times. The chain carries TRBV6-1 and TRBJ2-1; no firm D call. This CDR3 is 15 amino acids long. The V end was cut by 6 bases, the J end by 0 bases, with 12 bases between. Per germline, CDR1 MNHNS and CDR2 SASEGT. CDR3 in DNA: TGTGCCAGCAGCGCCTACGCGAGCTCCTACAATGAGCAGTTCTTC. As protein: CASSAYASSYNEQFF.

This clonotype was seen only a few times. V is TRBV6-6 and J is TRBJ1-1, with D uncertain. Germline CDR1 is MNHNY and CDR2 is SVGAGI (reference sequence). V dropped 2 bases and J dropped 0 bases, with 10 bases sitting between them. This CDR3 is built from 15 residues. In DNA, the CDR3 is TGTGCCAGCAGTTACGGACGGACCCTGAACACTGAAGCTTTCTTT. The encoded protein is CASSYGRTLNTEAFF.

A few counts support this clonotype. The genes are TRBV28 and TRBJ1-5; perhaps TRBD1 as D (6 bases). The V end lost 6 bases, the J end lost 5 bases, and 17 bases lay between the germline ends. Germline V CDR1 and CDR2: MDHEN, SYDVKM. The CDR3 is 15 amino acids. In DNA form, the CDR3 reads TGTGCCAGCAGAAAGACAGGCAGAACCGATCAGCCCCAGCATTTT. Encoded protein: CASRKTGRTDQPQHF. Supplemented by reference TRBV28 and TRBJ1-5, the full variable domain reads DVKVTQSSRYLVKRTGEKVFLECVQDMDHENMFWYRQDPGLGLRLIYFSYDVKMKEKGDIPEGYSVSREKKERFSLILESASTNQTSMYLCASRKTGRTDQPQHFGDGTRLSIL.

This clonotype came up a few times. The V gene is TRBV5-5, the J gene TRBJ1-2; no reliable D call. This CDR3 contains 14 residues. The germline CDR1 and CDR2 sequences are SGHKS and YYEKEE (reference sequence). V was clipped by 6 bases and J by 8 bases, with 20 bases between them. The CDR3 DNA reads as TGTGCCAGCACCAAAACCTTGCAAGCGGCGGGCTACACCTTC. This translates into CASTKTLQAAGYTF.

This clonotype was seen a handful of times. This sequence joins TRBV7-6 and TRBJ1-1, with D unresolved. V lost 8 bases to trimming and J lost 2 bases, with 12 bases between them. Germline CDR1 SGHVS, CDR2 FNYEAQ. The CDR3 has 13 amino acids. CDR3 in DNA: TGTGCCAGCGCTGTTGAGACAAACACTGAAGCTTTCTTT. Translation gives CASAVETNTEAFF.

This clonotype has at least ten counts. The V and J genes are TRBV7-6 and TRBJ1-1; D is ambiguous. The CDR3 totals 14 residues. Germline assignment: CDR1 SGHVS and CDR2 FNYEAQ. The V gene lost 2 bases and the J gene lost 2 bases, with 9 bases spanning the gap. In nucleotides, the CDR3 is TGTGCCAGCAGCTTATATGGTCCCAACACTGAAGCTTTCTTT. It is translated as CASSLYGPNTEAFF.

The chain uses TRBV19 and TRBJ1-1, with D possibly being TRBD1 (6 bases). Trimming cost V 7 bases and J 7 bases, with 16 bases left between them. The germline CDR1 and CDR2 sequences are LNHDA and SQIVND (reference sequence). The CDR3 length is 13 residues. The CDR3 sequence: CASITGSRGEAFF. The DNA for the CDR3 is TGTGCCAGTATTACAGGGTCTCGGGGTGAAGCTTTCTTT.

This clonotype was seen repeatedly, ten times or more. This chain joins TRBV24-1 and TRBJ2-3; 9 bases map to TRBD2. After removal of 2 bases from V and 6 bases from J, the junction contained 8 bases not matched to a gene. There are 16 residues in the CDR3. Germline CDR1 KGHDR, CDR2 SFDVKD. In DNA form, the CDR3 reads TGTGCCACCAGTGATTCTATTGGGCTAGCGGGGGATACGCAGTATTTT. As protein: CATSDSIGLAGDTQYF.

The gene calls are TRBV6-2 or TRBV6-3 and TRBJ2-1; 9 bases agree with TRBD1. The CDR3 consists of 16 residues. CDR1 and CDR2 from the germline V gene are MNHEY and SVGEGT. Trimming took 5 bases from V and 3 from J; bases not matched to a gene: 8. The CDR3 sequence is CASSLPGTGFYNEQFF. The CDR3 coding sequence is TGTGCCAGCAGTCTTCCCGGGACAGGGTTCTACAATGAGCAGTTCTTC.

This rearrangement joins TRBV12-3 or TRBV12-4 to TRBJ2-5; either TRBD1 or TRBD2 may supply D (5 bases each). V dropped 2 bases and J dropped 4 bases, with 17 bases sitting between them. The CDR3 extends over 16 amino acids. DNA for the CDR3: TGTGCCAGCAGTTTAACGGGAAGGGGCGGGCGAGAGACCCAGTACTTC. Translation gives CASSLTGRGGRETQYF.

There are many counts of this clonotype. J is TRBJ2-1 and V is TRBV25-1, with D perhaps being TRBD1 or TRBD2 (5 bases each). Trimming took 3 bases from V and 5 from J, leaving 11 bases between them. The CDR3 runs to 14 residues. Germline loops: CDR1 MGHDK, CDR2 SYGVNS. DNA for the CDR3: TGTGCCAGCAGTGACCCGGGACCAGACAATGAGCAGTTCTTC. Its translation: CASSDPGPDNEQFF.

This clonotype was found many times. The rearrangement joins TRBV28 to TRBJ2-2; 7 bases are a match to TRBD1. The length of the CDR3 is 16 residues. Trimming at V came to 4 bases and at J to 0 bases, leaving 5 bases not matched to a gene. CDR1 MDHEN and CDR2 SYDVKM come from the germline V gene. The CDR3 DNA sequence: TGTGCCAGCAGTTCCCAGGGGGTGGCGAACACCGGGGAGCTGTTTTTT. Translating it yields CASSSQGVANTGELFF.

This clonotype came up many times. This chain links TRBV20-1 with TRBJ1-6, with 10 nucleotides matching TRBD1. V gave up 5 bases and J gave up 9 bases; unmatched junction bases: 10. The CDR3 has 15 amino acids. From germline, CDR1 is DFQATT and CDR2 SNEGSKA (reference sequence). This CDR3 reads CSALIGQGGSSPLHF. CDR3 bases: TGCAGTGCTCTGATTGGACAGGGGGGAAGTTCACCCCTCCACTTT.